The present entry profiles one T cell receptor beta chain with its context. Its matching antigen is unknown. PCR employed 60 Vbeta and 13 Jbeta primers. TCRdb's table, derived via immunoSEQ multiplex PCR, lists solely in-frame clones and lacks some. This sample has approximately 110,000 clones; 65% to 75% occur once, and the top ten carry roughly 11%. This CDR3 is built from 17 residues. V shed 1 base, J shed 4 bases, and the junction held 3 bases outside the gene matches. Germline CDR1 reads SGHAT; CDR2 reads FQNNGV. Healthy bone marrow donors made up the donor group. This sample was included in a study of cytomegalovirus exposure and HLA in healthy donors. Study as a whole: As an earlier analysis found, about 200 million T cells yielded approximately 100 million unique TCR beta sequences. Study-level points and caveats: In a later analysis, several top co-occurrence clusters appeared linked to parvovirus B19, influenza, CMV and Epstein-Barr virus. Serostatus for CMV was the only available immune exposure information.

This TCR came from a man aged 35-49 years in good health and CMV-seropositive. Specimen: PBMCs. The chain joins TRBV11-2 to TRBJ2-2; 13 positions match TRBD2. The CDR3: CASSLGTSGRSTGELFF. CDR3 in DNA: TGTGCCAGCAGCTTAGGGACTAGCGGGAGAAGCACCGGGGAGCTGTTTTTT.